A selection of T cell receptor beta chains follows, all from one sample in a study of brain T cells in children with intractable seizures. TCRdb's copy holds only in-frame clones and misses some; the assay was immunoSEQ multiplex PCR. The sample includes fewer than 80,000 clones, more than 95% seen only once; the top ten take roughly 0.38%. The sequencing here drew on peripheral blood, taken at surgery. These receptors came from a boy younger than two with focal cortical dysplasia and intractable seizures. Each CDR3 is given with its conserved first and last residue. D genes are given only for firm matches. Size tells how often a clone was seen (once, few, many) or the class of an expanded clone, and some rows leave it out.

j_call clone_size d_call v_call cdr3_aa cdr3_nt
TRBJ1-1 once - TRBV11-2 CATIRGAGTEAFF TGTGCCACAATTAGGGGGGCAGGAACTGAAGCTTTCTTT
TRBJ1-4 once - TRBV5-1 CASSLDGRESEKLFF TGCGCCAGCAGCTTGGACGGTAGAGAGTCTGAAAAACTGTTTTTT
TRBJ2-1 once TRBD1 TRBV11-2 CASRLGGPGPRGDEQFF TGTGCCAGCAGATTAGGGGGCCCGGGACCCCGAGGGGATGAGCAGTTCTTC
TRBJ2-2 - - TRBV5-1 CATARSAGPTGELFF TGCGCCACCGCCCGATCCGCGGGGCCCACCGGGGAGCTGTTTTTT
TRBJ2-1 - - TRBV9 CASTSSGVANNEQFF TGTGCCAGCACCTCCTCGGGAGTTGCGAACAATGAGCAGTTCTTC
TRBJ1-5 once TRBD1 TRBV6-5 CASRGQGSQPQHF TGTGCCAGCAGGGGACAGGGTAGTCAGCCCCAGCATTTT
TRBJ2-2 - - TRBV5-5 CASSVRVSGELFF TGTGCCAGCAGCGTAAGGGTGAGCGGGGAGCTGTTTTTT
TRBJ1-3 - - TRBV21-1 CASSKKGQGAGGNTIYF TGTGCCAGCAGCAAAAAGGGACAGGGGGCTGGGGGAAACACCATATATTTT
TRBJ2-2 - TRBD1 TRBV5-4 CASSPTADRANTGELFF TGTGCCAGCAGCCCCACAGCGGACAGGGCTAACACCGGGGAGCTGTTTTTT
TRBJ2-5 - - TRBV18 CASSLGRETQYF TGTGCCAGCTCACTAGGTCGCGAGACCCAGTACTTC
TRBJ2-7 - - TRBV10-3 CAISESGTGRSYEQYF TGTGCCATCAGTGAGTCAGGAACAGGAAGATCCTACGAGCAGTACTTC
TRBJ2-7 - - TRBV5-1 CASSYHPKEVEQYF TGCGCCAGCAGTTATCACCCAAAGGAGGTCGAGCAGTACTTC
TRBJ2-1 - - TRBV5-8 CASSLFNWNEQFF TGTGCCAGCAGCTTATTTAATTGGAATGAGCAGTTCTTC
TRBJ2-2 - - TRBV19 CASKWAANTGELFF TGTGCCAGTAAATGGGCCGCGAACACCGGGGAGCTGTTTTTT
TRBJ2-1 - TRBD1 TRBV3-1/TRBV3-2 CASSQMGQTTEQFF TGTGCCAGCAGCCAAATGGGACAGACCACTGAGCAGTTCTTC
TRBJ2-7 - - TRBV11-2 CASSPIRRETSYEQYF TGTGCCAGCAGCCCGATCAGGAGGGAGACCTCCTACGAGCAGTACTTC
TRBJ2-3 - TRBD2 TRBV28 CASSMGLAGGPGTDTQYF TGTGCCAGCAGTATGGGACTAGCGGGAGGGCCGGGCACAGATACGCAGTATTTT
TRBJ1-2 - - TRBV7-2 CASSLAPWAGGDYGYTF TGTGCCAGCAGCTTGGCTCCCTGGGCCGGGGGGGATTATGGCTACACCTTC
TRBJ2-2 once - TRBV9 CASSGTTGSTGELFF TGTGCCAGCAGCGGCACCACAGGGTCCACCGGGGAGCTGTTTTTT
TRBJ2-3 - TRBD2 TRBV20-1 CSASQPLAGGPLSRPTQYF TGCAGTGCTAGTCAACCTCTAGCGGGGGGGCCGTTGTCAAGACCTACGCAGTATTTT
TRBJ2-7 - - TRBV18 CASSQAGAYEQYF TGTGCCAGCTCACAGGCAGGGGCCTACGAGCAGTACTTC
TRBJ1-2 few - TRBV2 CASSVGGMGGYTF TGTGCCAGCAGCGTGGGGGGCATGGGAGGCTACACCTTC
TRBJ1-3 - - TRBV7-2 CASSLAAGAQTGNTIYF TGTGCCAGCAGCTTAGCGGCAGGGGCGCAAACTGGAAACACCATATATTTT
TRBJ1-6 - TRBD1 TRBV5-5 CASSLRPRDRSLPVDSPLHF TGTGCCAGCAGCTTAAGACCGCGGGACAGGTCACTCCCTGTTGATTCACCCCTCCACTTT
TRBJ1-2 - - TRBV21-1 CASSKGRLDGYTF TGTGCCAGCAGCAAAGGGAGGTTGGATGGCTACACCTTC
TRBJ2-3 - - TRBV9 CASSVGGSAQRTDTQYF TGTGCCAGCAGCGTAGGGGGTAGCGCCCAGAGAACAGATACGCAGTATTTT
TRBJ2-1 - TRBD2 TRBV9 CASSVLADPYNEQFF TGTGCCAGCAGCGTACTAGCGGACCCCTACAATGAGCAGTTCTTC
TRBJ2-1 - - TRBV6-5 CASSYTTGSYNEQFF TGTGCCAGCAGTTACACAACAGGGTCCTACAATGAGCAGTTCTTC
TRBJ2-2 few - TRBV4-3 CASSHSMAGTGELFF TGCGCCAGCAGCCACTCTATGGCGGGGACCGGGGAGCTGTTTTTT
TRBJ2-3 once TRBD2 TRBV7-9 CASSQTSGAQYF TGTGCCAGCAGTCAGACTAGCGGGGCGCAGTATTTT
TRBJ2-7 few - TRBV7-9 CASSLVAGTPEQYF TGTGCCAGCAGCTTAGTGGCTGGGACCCCCGAGCAGTACTTC
TRBJ2-2 - TRBD2 TRBV4-2 CASSQDSSGRAGELFF TGTGCCAGCAGCCAAGATTCCAGCGGGAGGGCCGGGGAGCTGTTTTTT